One and the same sample provided the 5 T cell receptor beta chains below, sequenced in a study of technical replicates of blood from a few donors. The protocol was immunoSEQ multiplex PCR, while the TCRdb copy is restricted to in-frame clones and leaves out a portion. Altogether 70,000 to 85,000 clones are present, about 97% being singletons, with the ten largest covering 0.18%. Sequencing input: T cells isolated from PBMCs. Receptor source: a human donor in good health.

CDR3 residues: CASSRGSSYEQYF. The CDR3 DNA sequence: TGCGCCAGCAGCCGAGGTTCCTCCTACGAGCAGTACTTC. The V call is TRBV5-1, the J call TRBJ2-7; unclear D gene. The germline gives CDR1 SGHRS, CDR2 YFSETQ. This CDR3 is 13 amino acids long. Trimming cost V 4 bases and J 0 bases, with 8 bases left between them.

The sample holds one count of this clone. This chain joins TRBV19 and TRBJ1-2; 7 nucleotides agree with TRBD1. CDR1 and CDR2 from the germline V gene are LNHDA and SQIVND (reference sequence). There are 13 residues in the CDR3. Germline trimming cut 6 bases from V and 7 bases from J; bases unmatched to any gene: 8. The CDR3 nucleotides are TGTGCCAGTAGGGCCAGGGGGATGAGTGGCTACACCTTC. Its translation is CASRARGMSGYTF.

The chain combines TRBV4-1 with TRBJ1-5; D perhaps matches TRBD1 (5 bases). The germline V gene has CDR1 MGHRA and CDR2 YSYEKL. The CDR3 totals 16 residues. Trimming took 1 base from V and 1 from J, leaving 11 bases between them. In nucleotides, the CDR3 is TGCGCCAGCAGCCAAGGCTTTGGGGCAAGCAATCAGCCCCAGCATTTT. Translation: CASSQGFGASNQPQHF.

The chain combines TRBV14 with TRBJ2-7, with 10 bases lining up with TRBD2. The CDR3 covers 15 residues. Germline V gene sequence: CDR1 SGHDN, CDR2 FVKESK. V lost 4 bases, J lost 5 bases, and 8 bases stayed unmatched. The CDR3 nucleotides read TGTGCCAGCAGCCGAGTAGCGGGGGGCAGACACGAGCAGTACTTC. It specifies CASSRVAGGRHEQYF. The full variable domain, rest sourced from reference TRBV14 and TRBJ2-7, is EAGVTQFPSHSVIEKGQTVTLRCDPISGHDNLYWYRRVMGKEIKFLLHFVKESKQDESGMPNNRFLAERTGGTYSTLKVQPAELEDSGVYFCASSRVAGGRHEQYFGPGTRLTVT.

V is TRBV29-1 and J is TRBJ2-7, with D possibly matching TRBD1 (5 bases). Trimming left V 6 bases short and J 2 bases short, with 17 bases between. This CDR3 is 14 amino acids long. Germline lookup yields CDR1 SQVTM and CDR2 ANQGSEA. CDR3 in amino acids: CSVRQGSLPYEQYF. The CDR3 DNA sequence: TGCAGCGTCCGTCAGGGAAGCCTCCCCTACGAGCAGTACTTC.